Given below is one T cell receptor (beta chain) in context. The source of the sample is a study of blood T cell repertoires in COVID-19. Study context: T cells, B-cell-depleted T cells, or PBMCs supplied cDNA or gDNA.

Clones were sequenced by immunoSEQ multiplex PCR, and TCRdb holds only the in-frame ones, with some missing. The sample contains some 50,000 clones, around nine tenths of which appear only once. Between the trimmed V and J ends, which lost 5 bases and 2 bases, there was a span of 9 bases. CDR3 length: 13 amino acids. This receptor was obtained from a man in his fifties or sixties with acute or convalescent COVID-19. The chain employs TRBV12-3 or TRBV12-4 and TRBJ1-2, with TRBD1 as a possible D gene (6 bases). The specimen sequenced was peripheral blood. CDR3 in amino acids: CASSGRGNYGYTF. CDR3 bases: TGTGCCAGCAGTGGGAGGGGGAACTATGGCTACACCTTC.